These T cell receptor beta chains were read from a single sample in a study of type 1 and type 2 diabetes patients. TCRdb itself ran the multiplex PCR reads through MiXCR, one entry per CDR3 protein. The table lists about 270,000 distinct CDR3 sequences, roughly 50% of them singletons. The sequencing sample was made of peripheral blood mononuclear cells (PBMCs). Every receptor here comes from a young man with type 2 diabetes. Each CDR3 is given with its conserved first and last residue. The D gene is left open where the match is weak. Clone size is shown for a subset of rows, as once, few, many or a class of expanded clone.

V,size,J,D,CDR3,DNA
TRBV9,NA,TRBJ2-1,TRBD2,CASSPPTLLAGPPHSYNEQFF,TGTGCCAGCAGCCCTCCTACACTTCTAGCGGGACCGCCCCACTCCTACAATGAGCAGTTCTTC
TRBV15,NA,TRBJ1-2,TRBD1,CATSREGDRAYGYTF,TGTGCCACCAGCAGGGAGGGGGACAGAGCCTATGGCTACACCTTC
TRBV20-1,NA,TRBJ2-7,NA,CSARDQEIRDPSYEQYF,TGCAGTGCTAGAGATCAAGAGATAAGGGACCCCTCCTACGAGCAGTACTTC
TRBV19,few,TRBJ2-2,TRBD2,CASNRPSGTGELFF,TGTGCCAGTAATCGTCCTAGCGGGACCGGGGAGCTGTTTTTT
TRBV6-2/TRBV6-3,NA,TRBJ1-5,TRBD1,CASTNTGTGYQPQHF,TGTGCCAGCACCAACACCGGGACAGGTTATCAGCCCCAGCATTTT
TRBV19,NA,TRBJ1-1,NA,CASNYGGSYTEAFF,TGTGCCAGTAACTATGGGGGGTCTTATACTGAAGCTTTCTTT
TRBV9,NA,TRBJ2-5,NA,CASSPSAQRLVGETQYF,TGTGCCAGCAGCCCATCTGCTCAGCGGCTGGTAGGAGAGACCCAGTACTTC
TRBV30,NA,TRBJ2-7,NA,CAWSGTDNSYEQYF,TGTGCCTGGAGTGGAACGGACAATTCCTACGAGCAGTACTTC
TRBV20-1,NA,TRBJ2-5,NA,CSATPTETQYF,TGCAGTGCTACACCCACAGAGACCCAGTACTTC
TRBV19,NA,TRBJ1-2,NA,CASSMRDYGYTF,TGTGCCAGTAGTATGCGAGACTATGGCTACACCTTC
TRBV27,NA,TRBJ1-2,NA,CASSSGNYGYTF,TGTGCCAGCAGTTCGGGGAACTATGGCTACACCTTC
TRBV18,NA,TRBJ1-5,NA,CASSPTNNQPQHF,TGTGCCAGCTCACCAACGAACAATCAGCCCCAGCATTTT
TRBV27,NA,TRBJ1-1,NA,CASSLSGTNTEAFF,TGTGCCAGCAGTTTATCCGGGACTAACACTGAAGCTTTCTTT
TRBV7-3,NA,TRBJ2-3,NA,CASSSAPMDTQYF,TGTGCCAGCAGCTCAGCCCCCATGGATACGCAGTATTTT
TRBV25-1,many,TRBJ2-7,NA,CASSVSSSPEQYF,TGTGCCAGCAGTGTATCATCCAGCCCCGAGCAGTACTTC
TRBV7-9,NA,TRBJ1-4,NA,CASSGKTATNEKLFF,TGTGCCAGCAGCGGAAAGACAGCAACTAATGAAAAACTGTTTTTT
TRBV11-1,NA,TRBJ2-1,TRBD2,CASSDRLAGNIYNEQFF,TGTGCCAGCAGCGATCGACTAGCGGGGAATATATACAATGAGCAGTTCTTC
TRBV25-1,many,TRBJ2-7,NA,CASSGGRSAGYEQYF,TGTGCCAGCAGTGGGGGACGGAGCGCCGGCTACGAGCAGTACTTC
TRBV4-3,NA,TRBJ2-7,TRBD2,CASSQSLAVSYEQYF,TGCGCCAGCAGCCAATCCCTAGCGGTATCCTACGAGCAGTACTTC
TRBV7-2,few,TRBJ2-5,NA,CASRIEGGLETQYF,TGTGCCAGCAGGATAGAGGGGGGTTTGGAGACCCAGTACTTC
TRBV7-3,NA,TRBJ2-7,TRBD1,CASSPSTGRHYEQYF,TGTGCCAGCAGCCCTTCGACAGGGCGTCACTACGAGCAGTACTTC
TRBV7-2,NA,TRBJ2-5,TRBD1,CASSSSGTDKETQYF,TGTGCCAGCAGCTCGTCCGGGACAGATAAAGAGACCCAGTACTTC
TRBV24-1,NA,TRBJ2-2,TRBD1,CATSDTPGQDPRSSNTGELFF,TGTGCCACCAGTGACACACCGGGACAGGACCCTAGGAGCTCGAACACCGGGGAGCTGTTTTTT
TRBV29-1,NA,TRBJ2-7,TRBD2,CSVALAERGSEEQYF,TGCAGCGTTGCCCTAGCCGAGCGGGGGTCAGAGGAGCAGTACTTC
TRBV7-2,few,TRBJ1-2,NA,CASSLASGAQYYGYTF,TGTGCCAGCAGCTTAGCGTCTGGCGCACAGTACTATGGCTACACCTTC
TRBV19,NA,TRBJ2-6,NA,CASSTGPVSGANVLTF,TGTGCCAGTAGTACTGGACCTGTCTCTGGGGCCAACGTCCTGACTTTC
TRBV20-1,few,TRBJ2-2,NA,CSARAYQGWDTGELFF,TGCAGTGCTAGAGCCTACCAGGGCTGGGACACCGGGGAGCTGTTTTTT
TRBV7-2,few,TRBJ2-7,TRBD1,CASSLATGTGAYEQYF,TGTGCCAGCAGCTTAGCGACGGGGACAGGGGCCTACGAGCAGTACTTC
TRBV4-3,NA,TRBJ2-3,NA,CASSQDRQASTDTQYF,TGCGCCAGCAGCCAAGACAGGCAGGCTAGCACAGATACGCAGTATTTT
TRBV12-3/TRBV12-4,NA,TRBJ2-5,TRBD2,CASSFLGLAGGPPEETQYF,TGTGCCAGCAGTTTCCTGGGACTAGCGGGAGGGCCCCCTGAGGAGACCCAGTACTTC
TRBV20-1,few,TRBJ2-7,NA,CSARIMLNNEQYF,TGCAGTGCTAGAATAATGTTAAACAACGAGCAGTACTTC